The 17 T cell receptor beta chains presented below share a single source sample, sequenced in a study of T cell changes during pregnancy in multiple sclerosis. Measured with immunoSEQ multiplex PCR; TCRdb has only the in-frame clones, and not every one. The top ten clones hold over 0.7% of a sample with about 59,000 clones, roughly 90% of them seen once. The source material was peripheral blood, sampled before pregnancy. These receptors were obtained from a female donor with multiple sclerosis, enrolled in a pregnancy study.

V usage is TRBV5-3 and J usage is TRBJ1-5; no firm D call. TRBV5-3 is recorded as an ORF, its role being uncertain. The CDR3 has 14 amino acids. The V gene lost 4 bases and the J gene lost 0 bases, with 8 bases spanning the gap. The CDR3 reads CARSHTDSNQPQHF. CDR3 in DNA: TGTGCCAGAAGCCACACAGATAGCAATCAGCCCCAGCATTTT.

The J gene is TRBJ1-3, the V gene TRBV15; no clear D gene. Germline V CDR1 and CDR2: LNHNV, YYDKDF (reference sequence). The V end lost 1 base, the J end lost 2 bases, and 12 bases lay between the germline ends. The CDR3 extends over 16 amino acids. The CDR3, as DNA: TGTGCCACCAGCAGAGCCAGACTCCTAGCTGGAAACACCATATATTTT. Translating it yields CATSRARLLAGNTIYF. The complete variable domain, with remaining parts taken from reference TRBV15 and TRBJ1-3, reads DAMVIQNPRYQVTQFGKPVTLSCSQTLNHNVMYWYQQKSSQAPKLLFHYYDKDFNNEADTPDNFQSRRPNTSFCFLDIRSPGLGDTAMYLCATSRARLLAGNTIYFGEGSWLTVV.

The chain links TRBV30 to TRBJ2-5; maybe TRBD2 (5 bases). CDR1 and CDR2 (germline): GTSNPN, SVGIG (reference sequence). Trimming removed 0 bases from V and 3 bases from J, with 17 bases in between. This CDR3 region has 16 residues. The chain's CDR3 is CAWSVERGWAEETQYF. CDR3 in DNA: TGTGCCTGGAGTGTAGAGAGAGGGTGGGCTGAAGAGACCCAGTACTTC. The full variable domain, completed using reference TRBV30 and TRBJ2-5, is SQTIHQWPATLVQPVGSPLSLECTVEGTSNPNLYWYRQAAGRGLQLLFYSVGIGQISSEVPQNLSASRPQDRQFILSSKKLLLSDSGFYLCAWSVERGWAEETQYFGPGTRLLVL.

This clone is a singleton in its sample. The rearrangement joins TRBV19 to TRBJ1-6; perhaps TRBD1 as D (6 bases). The CDR3 is 18 amino acids. V was shortened by 3 bases and J by 0 bases, with 15 bases between the two germline ends. CDR1 is LNHDA and CDR2 is SQIVND in the germline V gene (reference sequence). DNA of the CDR3: TGTGCCAGTAGTATGGATCTACAGGGTAGCTCCTATAATTCACCCCTCCACTTT. Its translation: CASSMDLQGSSYNSPLHF.

The CDR3 DNA is TGTGCCAGCAGCTTAGGAGCGGGGGGTTCCTACGAGCAGTACTTC. It codes for CASSLGAGGSYEQYF. This chain joins TRBV11-2 and TRBJ2-7; 9 nucleotides agree with TRBD2. Germline V gene data show CDR1 as SGHAT and CDR2 as FQNNGV. This CDR3 region has 15 residues. J gave up 1 base and V 1 base, and 2 bases lay outside the gene matches.

The chain couples TRBV5-1 to TRBJ1-4; D is unclear. The V gene's germline CDR1 is SGHRS and CDR2 YFSETQ. The CDR3 has 19 amino acids. Trimming pared 0 bases from V and 0 bases from J, leaving 18 bases between. This CDR3 is CASSLAGPDWGATNEKLFF. The CDR3 coding sequence is TGCGCCAGCAGCTTGGCCGGACCCGATTGGGGAGCAACTAATGAAAAACTGTTTTTT.

This chain connects TRBV7-6 to TRBJ2-1; maybe TRBD2 (5 bases). Trimming left V 4 bases short and J 1 base short, with 14 bases between. The CDR3 sequence is 16 residues long. Germline loops: CDR1 SGHVS, CDR2 FNYEAQ. The chain's CDR3 is CASSSNVGGSYNEQFF. CDR3 nucleotides: TGTGCCAGCAGCTCCAACGTGGGCGGGTCCTACAATGAGCAGTTCTTC. Drawing the rest from reference TRBV7-6 and TRBJ2-1, the complete variable domain is GAGVSQSPRYKVTKRGQDVALRCDPISGHVSLYWYRQALGQGPEFLTYFNYEAQQDKSGLPNDRFSAERPEGSISTLTIQRTEQRDSAMYRCASSSNVGGSYNEQFFGPGTRLTVL.

The V gene is TRBV19, the J gene TRBJ2-5, with D maybe TRBD2 (5 bases). CDR3 length: 12 residues. V lost 5 bases and J lost 5, with 9 bases in between. Germline V lookup: CDR1 LNHDA, CDR2 SQIVND (reference sequence). CDR3 nucleotides: TGTGCCAGTAGTCCTAGCACGGAGACCCAGTACTTC. Residues: CASSPSTETQYF.

The chain carries TRBV7-2 and TRBJ1-2, with TRBD1 identical over 9 bases. The CDR3 extends over 21 amino acids. Germline assignment: CDR1 SGHTA and CDR2 FQGNSA. After removal of 0 bases from V and 4 bases from J, the junction contained 21 bases not matched to a gene. This chain's CDR3 is CASSLAHSLGQGATLVYGYTF. In DNA, the CDR3 is TGTGCCAGCAGCTTAGCCCATTCGCTGGGACAGGGCGCCACCTTGGTCTATGGCTACACCTTC.

The rearrangement joins TRBV2 to TRBJ2-3; 8 bases match TRBD1. Per germline, CDR1 SNHLY and CDR2 FYNNEI. The CDR3 is 13 residues long. V gave up 7 bases and J gave up 6 bases; unmatched junction bases: 6. In nucleotides, the CDR3 is TGTGCCAGCAAGGACAGGGTGGGGGATACGCAGTATTTT. As protein: CASKDRVGDTQYF.

The chain is built from TRBV7-2 and TRBJ2-1; 12 bases align to TRBD2. J lost 1 base, V lost 7 bases, and 8 bases had no gene match. Germline CDR1 and CDR2: SGHTA and FQGNSA. There are 17 residues in the CDR3. The CDR3 protein is CASTQTSGGPSYNEQFF. CDR3 DNA sequence: TGTGCCAGCACCCAGACTAGCGGGGGACCTTCCTACAATGAGCAGTTCTTC.

The J gene is TRBJ1-2, the V gene TRBV6-5; 8 bases are shared with TRBD1. The CDR3 totals 15 residues. Germline values: CDR1 MNHEY, CDR2 SVGAGI. V lost 6 bases and J lost 4; bases outside the gene matches: 10. CDR3 sequence reads: CASSSLGQVLYGYTF. The CDR3 DNA sequence: TGTGCCAGCAGCTCCTTGGGACAGGTCCTCTATGGCTACACCTTC.

J is TRBJ2-7 and V is TRBV10-3, with 9 nucleotides matching TRBD1. Germline CDR1 and CDR2: ENHRY and SYGVKD. The CDR3 length is 14 residues. After removal of 7 bases from V and 6 bases from J, the junction contained 10 bases not matched to a gene. DNA for the CDR3: TGTGCCATCACCCGGGACAGGGTGGTCGCCGAGCAGTACTTC. Translated, it gives CAITRDRVVAEQYF.

The gene calls are TRBV7-9 and TRBJ2-7; the D is unclear. The CDR3 sequence is 14 residues long. Trimming removed 7 bases from V and 2 bases from J, with 15 bases in between. Germline-derived CDR1 and CDR2 are SEHNR and FQNEAQ (reference sequence). The CDR3 bases are TGTGCCAGCACCGCTCTTCCGGTAGCCTACGAGCAGTACTTC. Its protein is CASTALPVAYEQYF.

CDR3 coding DNA: TGTGCCAGCAGCCTACAGGGGGGGAGCACTGAAGCTTTCTTT. It codes for CASSLQGGSTEAFF. The chain has TRBV7-3 and TRBJ1-1; TRBD1 agrees at 8 bases. Germline CDR1 is SGHTA and CDR2 is FQGTGA. V trimming: 5 bases; J trimming: 4 bases; junction bases outside the gene matches: 6. The CDR3 extends over 14 amino acids.

This clone was seen only once. The chain combines TRBV6-4 with TRBJ1-2; 8 nucleotides line up with TRBD1. The CDR3 spans 17 residues. Germline CDR1 MRHNA, CDR2 SNTAGT. Germline trimming cut 6 bases from V and 5 bases from J; bases unmatched to any gene: 17. As DNA, the CDR3 is TGTGCCAGCAGAGAAAGGACAGGGTGTCATTTAGGGTATGGCTACACCTTC. It translates to CASRERTGCHLGYGYTF.

The rearrangement joins TRBV27 to TRBJ1-6; 7 bases fit TRBD1. J lost 5 bases, V lost 6 bases, and 7 bases had no gene match. The CDR3 is 15 residues long. Germline assignment: CDR1 MNHEY and CDR2 SMNVEV (reference sequence). CDR3 loop: CASRATGTDNSPLHF. The CDR3 coding sequence is TGTGCCAGCAGGGCAACCGGGACAGATAATTCACCCCTCCACTTT.